The entry that follows covers one T cell receptor (beta chain) sequence. No antigen is known for it. This CDR3 contains 13 residues. The ends were cut back, 3 bases at V and 6 bases at J, with 8 bases in the middle. Germline V gene sequence: CDR1 SGHTA, CDR2 FQGTGA. This record belongs to a study of T cell responses to AZD1222 COVID-19 vaccine. Study-level background: Pooled samples include second doses given at about 4 or 12 weeks.

Profiled with immunoSEQ multiplex PCR; TCRdb holds only in-frame clones, not every one. The sample lists roughly 170,000 clones; around nine tenths were seen once. The study's findings and limits: Increases in Spike-specific TCR breadth and depth were seen after two AZD1222 doses. Spike was spanned by vaccine-associated CD4 TCRs, which were dominant at 160-218 and 743-854. Just a handful of AZD1222 recipients tested seropositive at baseline.

This specimen consisted of peripheral blood, obtained on day 0 of AZD1222 vaccination. The genes are TRBV7-3 and TRBJ2-2, with D tentatively TRBD1 (6 bases). The receptor was derived from an adult in good health. The CDR3 sequence is CASSFEGAGELFF. As DNA, the CDR3 is TGTGCCAGCAGCTTTGAGGGGGCCGGGGAGCTGTTTTTT. Full variable domain (missing parts from reference TRBV7-3 and TRBJ2-2): GAGVSQTPSNKVTEKGKYVELRCDPISGHTALYWYRQSLGQGPEFLIYFQGTGAADDSGLPNDRFFAVRPEGSVSTLKIQRTERGDSAVYLCASSFEGAGELFFGEGSRLTVL.